This is a list of T cell receptor beta chains from one sample in a study of T cell responses to AZD1222 COVID-19 vaccine. Method: immunoSEQ multiplex PCR; TCRdb's copy keeps in-frame clones and lacks some. The table shows fewer than 85,000 clones, with around 82% occurring only once. The sample in question was peripheral blood, obtained 28 days after the second AZD1222 dose. These receptors all come from an adult who received the AZD1222 COVID-19 vaccine. Both conserved end residues are part of each CDR3. The order of the fields is CDR3 DNA, CDR3 protein, D gene, V gene, clone size, J gene. D genes are given only for firm matches. Size tells how often a clone was seen (once, few, many) or the class of an expanded clone, and some rows leave it out.

TGTGCCAGCAGGCGGGGACAGGGGACCCAAGAGACCCAGTACTTC,CASRRGQGTQETQYF,TRBD1,TRBV2,-,TRBJ2-5
TGTGCCAGTAGTATAGCTGGGGGGAAAACGGAGACCCAGTACTTC,CASSIAGGKTETQYF,-,TRBV19,-,TRBJ2-5
TGCGCCAGCAGCCAAGTCGGTTCCCGGGAGACCCAGTACTTC,CASSQVGSRETQYF,-,TRBV4-1,-,TRBJ2-5
TGCAGCGTGGCGACTAGCGGGAACAATGAGCAGTTCTTC,CSVATSGNNEQFF,TRBD2,TRBV29-1,-,TRBJ2-1
TGTGCCAGCAGCTTGTATAATTCACCCCTCCACTTT,CASSLYNSPLHF,-,TRBV5-4,-,TRBJ1-6
TGTGCCAGCAGTTCTCGGCAGCTGAACACTGAAGCTTTCTTT,CASSSRQLNTEAFF,-,TRBV27,-,TRBJ1-1
TGTGCCAGCAGTCCAGGGCGGGGGTCTGAAGCTTTCTTT,CASSPGRGSEAFF,-,TRBV7-2,-,TRBJ1-1
TGTGCCAGCTCCCAGGGGGCTAAAGCTTTCTTT,CASSQGAKAFF,TRBD1,TRBV19,-,TRBJ1-1
TGTGCCACCAGTGGTGGGACTAGCGGGAGAGATTACAATGAGCAGTTCTTC,CATSGGTSGRDYNEQFF,TRBD2,TRBV24-1,-,TRBJ2-1
TGTGCCAGTAGCCCCCAGGGCCAGGGGGCCAACGTCCTGACTTTC,CASSPQGQGANVLTF,-,TRBV19,-,TRBJ2-6
TGTGCCACCAGCAGCCGTCCCTCGGGAAACACCATATATTTT,CATSSRPSGNTIYF,-,TRBV15,-,TRBJ1-3
TGTGCCACGGGCGGGGTTCGGGGACTTACTGAAGCTTTCTTT,CATGGVRGLTEAFF,-,TRBV27,few,TRBJ1-1
TGTGCCAGCAGCCTTGGGGTCGGGACTACGCAGTTCTTC,CASSLGVGTTQFF,TRBD2,TRBV14,-,TRBJ2-1
TGTGCCAGCAGCTCCACAGGATCTGGAAACACCATATATTTT,CASSSTGSGNTIYF,-,TRBV7-3,-,TRBJ1-3
TGTGCCAGCAGTGAAACCTTCCCCGGGACAGCTAACACCGGGGAGCTGTTTTTT,CASSETFPGTANTGELFF,TRBD1,TRBV27,-,TRBJ2-2
TGTGCCACCAGCGTAGGCCTCACAGATACGCAGTATTTT,CATSVGLTDTQYF,-,TRBV15,-,TRBJ2-3
TGTGCCAGCAGGTGGGACAGGTGGAGCAATCAGCCCCAGCATTTT,CASRWDRWSNQPQHF,TRBD1,TRBV27,-,TRBJ1-5
TGTGCCAGCAGCCAGGACAGGCCCAATTTCTTT,CASSQDRPNFF,TRBD1,TRBV6-5,-,TRBJ1-1
TGTGCCAGCAGCTTAACGCTCGCGGACACGCGCAATGAGCAGTTCTTC,CASSLTLADTRNEQFF,-,TRBV7-3,-,TRBJ2-1
TGTGCCAGTAGTACTGGGGCGATAGGGGAGACCCAGTACTTC,CASSTGAIGETQYF,-,TRBV19,few,TRBJ2-5
TGTGCCAGCAGCCGAGGGACAGGGAAACGGAACACTGAAGCTTTCTTT,CASSRGTGKRNTEAFF,TRBD1,TRBV11-3,-,TRBJ1-1
TGTGCCAGCAGGTCAACAGGGACGTCGTCCTACGAGCAGTACTTC,CASRSTGTSSYEQYF,-,TRBV27,-,TRBJ2-7
TGTGCCAGCAGCTTAATTTGGACAGGGGAGTACGAGCAGTACTTC,CASSLIWTGEYEQYF,TRBD1,TRBV7-3,-,TRBJ2-7
TGTGCCAGCAGCTTAGGAGGTTCATACAATCAGCCCCAGCATTTT,CASSLGGSYNQPQHF,-,TRBV7-2,-,TRBJ1-5
TGTGCCAGCTCACCACCGGGGGGCGGACCGAACACCGGGGAGCTGTTTTTT,CASSPPGGGPNTGELFF,-,TRBV18,-,TRBJ2-2
TGTGCCACCAGCGGTTTAGGCGGAAACACCGGGGAGCTGTTTTTT,CATSGLGGNTGELFF,-,TRBV24-1,-,TRBJ2-2
TGTGCCAGCAGAATGGACAGGGAAAGCAATCAGCCCCAGCATTTT,CASRMDRESNQPQHF,TRBD1,TRBV28,-,TRBJ1-5
TGTGCCAGCTCACCACCGACTAGCGGAACTTACGAGCAGTACTTC,CASSPPTSGTYEQYF,TRBD2,TRBV18,-,TRBJ2-7
TGTGCCAGCAGCTCGGATTTGGCCCTGAACACTGAAGCTTTCTTT,CASSSDLALNTEAFF,-,TRBV6-5,-,TRBJ1-1
TGTGCTAGTGGTTCAGGACAGGGAGGTTCAGATACGCAGTATTTT,CASGSGQGGSDTQYF,TRBD1,TRBV12-5,-,TRBJ2-3
TGTGCCAGCAGTGAAGGGGAATGGGATAGCTCCTACAATGAGCAGTTCTTC,CASSEGEWDSSYNEQFF,-,TRBV6-1,-,TRBJ2-1
TGTGCCAGCAGTTTATGGGGGAGGGAGCAGTACTTC,CASSLWGREQYF,-,TRBV28,-,TRBJ2-7
TGTGCCAGCAGCCAAGATTACAATTCACCCCTCCACTTT,CASSQDYNSPLHF,-,TRBV3-1/TRBV3-2,-,TRBJ1-6
TGTGCCAGCAGTTTATCGAACCTGGGACAGGGAGCTGGCTACACCTTC,CASSLSNLGQGAGYTF,TRBD1,TRBV28,-,TRBJ1-2
TGTGCCAGCAGCGTAGAGGCCACGAGCTCCTACGAGCAGTACTTC,CASSVEATSSYEQYF,-,TRBV9,once,TRBJ2-7
TGTGCCAGCAGTCGGGACTACAATGAGCAGTTCTTC,CASSRDYNEQFF,-,TRBV12-3/TRBV12-4,-,TRBJ2-1
TGTGCCAGCTCGGAGGGGTCCGGGGCCAACGTCCTGACTTTC,CASSEGSGANVLTF,-,TRBV18,-,TRBJ2-6
TGTGCCAGCTCACCACCTAGTCTAGCCTCCTACGAGCAGTACTTC,CASSPPSLASYEQYF,-,TRBV18,once,TRBJ2-7
TGCAGCGGACGGAACACCGGGGAGCTGTTTTTT,CSGRNTGELFF,-,TRBV29-1,-,TRBJ2-2
TGTGCCAGCAGTTACTCGAGACGGGGCGCCGCTGGAAACACCATATATTTT,CASSYSRRGAAGNTIYF,-,TRBV6-2/TRBV6-3,-,TRBJ1-3
TGTGCCAGTAGCTCGACAGGAGCCGGGGAGCTGTTTTTT,CASSSTGAGELFF,-,TRBV19,-,TRBJ2-2
TGTGCCTGGAGCCTCCGAGGACTAGCGAGGACGAACACCGGGGAGCTGTTTTTT,CAWSLRGLARTNTGELFF,TRBD2,TRBV30,-,TRBJ2-2
TGTGCCAGTAGTATAGTTCTAGCGGGAGGAGGGGAGCTGTTTTTT,CASSIVLAGGGELFF,TRBD2,TRBV19,-,TRBJ2-2
TGTGCCAGCAGCTTACCTGGAGCGGGAGTGGCAGATACGCAGTATTTT,CASSLPGAGVADTQYF,TRBD2,TRBV28,few,TRBJ2-3
TGTGCCACCACGGCGGCCACAGATACGCAGTATTTT,CATTAATDTQYF,-,TRBV15,-,TRBJ2-3
TGCGCCAGCAGCTTAAAGGGACCGTCGGCAACTAATGAAAAACTGTTTTTT,CASSLKGPSATNEKLFF,-,TRBV5-1,-,TRBJ1-4
TGTGCCAGCAGTTTGGGCCTACCCGGGGGGGAGCTGTTTTTT,CASSLGLPGGELFF,-,TRBV6-5,-,TRBJ2-2
TGTGCCAGCAGCTACGCAAACACCGGGGAGCTGTTTTTT,CASSYANTGELFF,-,TRBV3-1/TRBV3-2,-,TRBJ2-2
TGCGCCAGCAGCCAGGACAGGGGAGATGACACCGGGGAGCTGTTTTTT,CASSQDRGDDTGELFF,TRBD1,TRBV4-3,-,TRBJ2-2
TGCGCCAGCAGCTCTCGAGCCGAGGAGCAGTACTTC,CASSSRAEEQYF,-,TRBV5-1,-,TRBJ2-7
TGTGCCTGGAGTGGTTCTCATGGGGTTTCGGGCTATGGCTACACCTTC,CAWSGSHGVSGYGYTF,-,TRBV30,few,TRBJ1-2
TGTGCCAGCAGCCAAGAGTCTCCCGAAAAACTGTTTTTT,CASSQESPEKLFF,-,TRBV3-1/TRBV3-2,once,TRBJ1-4
TGCGCCAGCAGCTTGTGGTCGAGCGGGAACTACAATGAGCAGTTCTTC,CASSLWSSGNYNEQFF,TRBD2,TRBV5-1,-,TRBJ2-1
TGTGCCAGCAGCCCTGCGGTCACTGCCACGGACAATGAGCAGTTCTTC,CASSPAVTATDNEQFF,-,TRBV7-9,-,TRBJ2-1
TGTGCCACCAGAGCAGGGGTGACGAACACTGAAGCTTTCTTT,CATRAGVTNTEAFF,-,TRBV28,few,TRBJ1-1
TGTGCTAGCAGTCTTACTAGCGGCCTATACAATGAGCAGTTCTTC,CASSLTSGLYNEQFF,TRBD2,TRBV7-7,-,TRBJ2-1
TGTGCCAGCAGTTTGTGGGCCTGGGAAAAACTGTTTTTT,CASSLWAWEKLFF,-,TRBV28,-,TRBJ1-4